This T cell receptor (beta chain) appears in the sequencing data of a study of a mutant IDH1 vaccine in newly diagnosed glioma (dated by TCRdb to the early 2020s). In the study overall: Patients were given eight vaccinations, in weeks 1, 3, 5, 7, 11, 15, 19 and 23, which matched visits V03 through V10. For exploratory analyses, longitudinal TCRB deep sequencing was carried out in some 25 treated patients wherever samples were available. Of the roughly 31 treated patients, about 60% were male and approximately 38% were female, and the mean age was approximately 41 years. Peripheral blood was drawn at six visits: V03 (baseline), V05, V07, V10, V12 and V13. Before enrollment, patients had received standard therapy of radiotherapy alone, temozolomide alone, or radiochemotherapy with temozolomide; most received the combination. Vaccination began 4-6 weeks after radiotherapy alone, or alongside temozolomide cycles in the chemotherapy-containing groups. Broad study findings and their caveats: According to the authors, sample limitations meant that analyses of patient blood samples could not be reproduced. Across multiple MHC alleles, vaccine-induced immune responses were seen in approximately 93% of patients. Pseudoprogression appeared unrelated to alterations in the top peripheral T cell clonotypes detected by TCRB sequencing. Selection of PBMC samples for TCRB deep sequencing was based on availability.

V loses 4 bases of germline sequence and J loses 8 bases, and the interval between the two ends is 23 bases. CDR1 and CDR2 (SGHNT, YENEEA) derive from the germline V gene. The CDR3 sequence holds 16 residues, the cysteine and phenylalanine included. This entry keeps only the CDR3 DNA: 48 bases, framed from base 1. About this clone itself: Its antigen has not been determined. No clone much larger than this one lies a single base away; base qualities are absent.

The meaning of the sample's time point label: week 5, during vaccination. Each vaccine dose was 300 ug of a 20-mer mutant IDH1 peptide in Montanide, given subcutaneously with topical imiquimod. The donors had newly diagnosed IDH1-mutant astrocytomas of WHO grade 3 or 4 that showed loss of nuclear ATRX. The samples were drawn from NOA16, a multicentre, single-arm, open-label phase I trial in Germany that tested a mutant IDH1 peptide vaccine in humans for the first time. The DNeasy Blood and Tissue Kit was used to extract genomic DNA from EDTA blood for TCRB sequencing. The library relied on the immunoSEQ multiplex PCR assay. Following the manufacturer's protocol, the hsTCRB Kit was used to amplify rearranged TCR beta chain sequences. Sequencing of TCRB libraries was carried out on an Illumina MiSeq. In the paper's pipeline: The kit vendor's proprietary platform handled demultiplexing, trimming and gene mapping. Drawn from immuneACCESS, this table holds only the in-frame rearrangements with V and J called that TCRdb kept. Clones are partly lost; checked studies trace under half to an unresolved V gene and leave the rest unexplained. The V and J calls and the clone size are those of that table, but D and trimming were determined from the DNA. The sample table lists some 51,000 clones, roughly 73% of them with a count of one. About 1.8% of the sample rests with the top ten.

The source of this sequence is a woman aged 40 to 49 with glioma. This sample comprised PBMCs, obtained from a glioma patient whose treatment included an IDH1 peptide vaccine. Here the chain combines TRBV11-3 and TRBJ1-2, with the D gene not clear enough to name. CDR3 protein: CASSSPWTEGSEGYTF. The sequence in DNA is TGTGCCAGCAGCTCCCCCTGGACGGAGGGCTCGGAGGGCTACACCTTC.